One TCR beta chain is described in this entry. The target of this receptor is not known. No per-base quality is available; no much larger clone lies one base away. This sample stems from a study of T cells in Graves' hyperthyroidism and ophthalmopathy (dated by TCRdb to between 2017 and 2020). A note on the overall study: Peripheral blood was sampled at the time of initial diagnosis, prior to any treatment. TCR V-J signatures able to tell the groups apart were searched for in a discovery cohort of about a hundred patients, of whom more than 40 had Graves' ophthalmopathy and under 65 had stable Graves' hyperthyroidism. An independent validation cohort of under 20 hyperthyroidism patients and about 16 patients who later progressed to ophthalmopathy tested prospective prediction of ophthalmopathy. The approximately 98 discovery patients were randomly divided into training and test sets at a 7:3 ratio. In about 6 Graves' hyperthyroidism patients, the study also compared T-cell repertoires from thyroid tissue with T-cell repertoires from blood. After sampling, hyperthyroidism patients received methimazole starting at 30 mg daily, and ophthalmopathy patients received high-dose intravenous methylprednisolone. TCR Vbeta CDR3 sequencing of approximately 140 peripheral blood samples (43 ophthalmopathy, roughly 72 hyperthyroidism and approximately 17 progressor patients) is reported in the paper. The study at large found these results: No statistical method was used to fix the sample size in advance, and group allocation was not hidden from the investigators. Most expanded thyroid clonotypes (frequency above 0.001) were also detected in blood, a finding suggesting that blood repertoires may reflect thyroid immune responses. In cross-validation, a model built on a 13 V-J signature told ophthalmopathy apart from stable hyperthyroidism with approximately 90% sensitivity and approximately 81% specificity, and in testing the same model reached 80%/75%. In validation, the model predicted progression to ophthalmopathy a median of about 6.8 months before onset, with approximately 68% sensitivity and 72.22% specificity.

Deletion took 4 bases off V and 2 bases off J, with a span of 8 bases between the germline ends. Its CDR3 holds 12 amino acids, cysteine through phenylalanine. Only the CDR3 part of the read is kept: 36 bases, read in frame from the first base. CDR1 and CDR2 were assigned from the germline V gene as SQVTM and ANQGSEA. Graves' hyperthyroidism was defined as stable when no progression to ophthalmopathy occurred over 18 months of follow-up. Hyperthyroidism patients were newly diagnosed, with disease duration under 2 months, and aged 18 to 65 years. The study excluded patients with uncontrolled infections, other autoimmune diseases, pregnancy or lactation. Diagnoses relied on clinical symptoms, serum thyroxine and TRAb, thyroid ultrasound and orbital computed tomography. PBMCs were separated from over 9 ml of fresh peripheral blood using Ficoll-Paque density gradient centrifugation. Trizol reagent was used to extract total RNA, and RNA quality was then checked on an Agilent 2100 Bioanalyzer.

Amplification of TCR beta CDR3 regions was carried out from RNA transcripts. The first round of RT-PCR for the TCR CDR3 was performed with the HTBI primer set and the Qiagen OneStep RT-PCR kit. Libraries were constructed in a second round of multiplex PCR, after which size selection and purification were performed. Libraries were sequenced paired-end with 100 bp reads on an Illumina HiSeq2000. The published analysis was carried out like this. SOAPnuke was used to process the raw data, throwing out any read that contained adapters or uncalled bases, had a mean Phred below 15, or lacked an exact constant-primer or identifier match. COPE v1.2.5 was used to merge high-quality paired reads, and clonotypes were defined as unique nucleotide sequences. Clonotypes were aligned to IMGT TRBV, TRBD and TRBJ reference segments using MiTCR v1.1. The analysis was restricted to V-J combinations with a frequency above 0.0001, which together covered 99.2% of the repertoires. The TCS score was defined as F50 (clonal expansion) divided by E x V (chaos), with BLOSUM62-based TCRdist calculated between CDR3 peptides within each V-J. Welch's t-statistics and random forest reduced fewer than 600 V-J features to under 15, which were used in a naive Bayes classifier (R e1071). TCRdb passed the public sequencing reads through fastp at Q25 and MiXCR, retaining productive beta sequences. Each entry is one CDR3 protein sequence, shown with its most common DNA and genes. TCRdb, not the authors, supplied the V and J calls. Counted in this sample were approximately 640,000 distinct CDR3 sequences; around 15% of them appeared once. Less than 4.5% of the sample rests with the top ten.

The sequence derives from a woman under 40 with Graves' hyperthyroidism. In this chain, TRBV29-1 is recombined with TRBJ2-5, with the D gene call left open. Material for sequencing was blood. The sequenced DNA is TGCAGCGTTGCGCAGATTCAAGAGACCCAGTACTTC. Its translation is CSVAQIQETQYF.